This T cell receptor (beta chain) was recorded in a study of blood T cell repertoires in COVID-19. Whole-study context: Acute and convalescent COVID-19 samples came from the United States, Italy and Spain. Sources were T cells, B-cell-depleted T cells, or PBMCs; the material itself was cDNA or gDNA.

Methods used by the authors: Estimation of nucleated cell counts was performed using reference gene primer amplification. Method: immunoSEQ multiplex PCR; TCRdb's copy keeps in-frame clones and lacks some. The V and J calls and the clone size are those of that table, but D and trimming were determined from the DNA. Of some 150,000 clones in the sample, around 81% were seen once. V was clipped by 3 bases and J by 4 bases; unmatched bases: 6. This CDR3 has 16 residues. Looked up from germline, CDR1 is SGHKS and CDR2 is YYEKEE (reference sequence). The receptor was derived from a man in his fifties or sixties with active or convalescent COVID-19. The rearrangement uses TRBV5-5 and TRBJ2-2; 10 positions agree with TRBD2. The sequencing input was peripheral blood. CDR3 in amino acids: CASSWSGRARTGELFF. CDR3 coding DNA: TGTGCCAGCAGCTGGAGCGGGAGGGCCCGCACCGGGGAGCTGTTTTTT.